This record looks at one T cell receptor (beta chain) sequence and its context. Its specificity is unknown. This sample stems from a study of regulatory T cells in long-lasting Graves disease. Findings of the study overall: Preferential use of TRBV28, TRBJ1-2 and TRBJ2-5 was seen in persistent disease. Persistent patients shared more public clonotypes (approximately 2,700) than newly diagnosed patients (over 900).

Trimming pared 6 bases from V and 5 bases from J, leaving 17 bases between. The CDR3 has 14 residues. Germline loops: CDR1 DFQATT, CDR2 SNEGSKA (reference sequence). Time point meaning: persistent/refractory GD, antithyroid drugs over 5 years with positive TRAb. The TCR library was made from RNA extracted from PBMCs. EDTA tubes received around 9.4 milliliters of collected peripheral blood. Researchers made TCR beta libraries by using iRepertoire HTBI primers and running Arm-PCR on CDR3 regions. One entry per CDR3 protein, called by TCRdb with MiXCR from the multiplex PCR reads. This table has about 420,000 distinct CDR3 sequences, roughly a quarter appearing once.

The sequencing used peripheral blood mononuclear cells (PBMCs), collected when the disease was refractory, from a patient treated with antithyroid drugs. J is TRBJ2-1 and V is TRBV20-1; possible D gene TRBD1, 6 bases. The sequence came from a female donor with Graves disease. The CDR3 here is CSANRDIKHNEQFF. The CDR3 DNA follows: TGCAGTGCCAACCGGGACATAAAACACAATGAGCAGTTCTTC.